These 31 T cell receptor beta chains came from one sample sequenced in a study of beta chain features in type 1 diabetes. TCRB transcripts that were expressed got sequenced, as all of the isolated RNA had been reverse transcribed. Libraries were prepared by immunoSEQ multiplex PCR; TCRdb keeps only in-frame clonotypes and omits some of them. Of fewer than 25,000 clones listed, 55% to 75% are singletons. The sample consisted of Tregs from blood. The receptors come from a middle-aged woman in good health.

V usage is TRBV19 and J usage is TRBJ1-5; 8 bases are a match to TRBD1. Per the germline V gene, CDR1 is LNHDA and CDR2 is SQIVND (reference sequence). The CDR3 spans 15 residues. J was trimmed by 2 bases and V by 4 bases; bases with no gene match: 4. The CDR3 region is CASSKGQGGNQPQHF. CDR3 coding DNA: TGTGCCAGTAGTAAAGGACAGGGTGGCAATCAGCCCCAGCATTTT.

V and J are TRBV5-1 and TRBJ2-3, with TRBD2 matching 10 bases. Trimming at V came to 5 bases and at J to 5 bases, leaving 5 bases not matched to a gene. The germline V gene encodes CDR1 SGHRS and CDR2 YFSETQ. The CDR3 covers 14 residues. CDR3 in DNA: TGCGCCAGCAGTACTAGCGGGGAGGGAGATACGCAGTATTTT. It is translated as CASSTSGEGDTQYF.

The chain links TRBV19 to TRBJ1-2; D call uncertain. The germline V and J ends were trimmed by 5 bases and 4 bases, with 5 bases remaining between them. Germline V gene sequence: CDR1 LNHDA, CDR2 SQIVND (reference sequence). The CDR3 contains 11 residues. The CDR3: CASSYGYGYTF. The CDR3 DNA sequence: TGTGCCAGTAGTTACGGCTATGGCTACACCTTC. The variable domain in full, with the rest retrieved from reference TRBV19 and TRBJ1-2, is DGGITQSPKYLFRKEGQNVTLSCEQNLNHDAMYWYRQDPGQGLRLIYYSQIVNDFQKGDIAEGYSVSREKKESFPLTVTSAQKNPTAFYLCASSYGYGYTFGSGTRLTVV.

The CDR3 nucleotides read TGTGCCAGCAGGGCGAGAGGGATATACTACGAGCAGTACTTC. Amino acids: CASRARGIYYEQYF. This chain uses TRBV5-6 with TRBJ2-7; D possibly corresponds to TRBD2 (5 bases). Germline CDR1 and CDR2: SGHDT and YYEEEE. V lost 5 bases and J 3 bases, leaving 15 bases between the germline ends. This CDR3 has 14 residues.

The J gene is TRBJ2-5, the V gene TRBV7-6, with D possibly being TRBD1 (5 bases). The J call may not be correct, given that the DNA end is closer to TRBJ2-7. The CDR3 covers 13 residues. Germline-derived CDR1 and CDR2 are SGHVS and FNYEAQ. This chain's CDR3 is CASSRQPTYEQYF. Written as DNA, the CDR3 is TGTGCCAGCAGTCGACAGCCTACCTACGAGCAGTACTTC.

The chain employs TRBV29-1 and TRBJ2-6; tentatively, D is TRBD2 (5 bases). V dropped 5 bases and J dropped 4 bases, with 9 bases sitting between them. The CDR3 extends over 13 amino acids. Germline loops: CDR1 SQVTM, CDR2 ANQGSEA. CDR3 loop: CSVRGSGANVLTF. CDR3 nucleotides: TGCAGCGTTCGCGGGTCCGGGGCCAACGTCCTGACTTTC.

The rearrangement links TRBV14 to TRBJ2-7, with D hard to call. Germline CDR1 reads SGHDN; CDR2 reads FVKESK. This CDR3 comprises 14 residues. Trimming took 2 bases from V and 0 from J, leaving 8 bases between them. The CDR3 nucleotides are TGTGCCAGCAGCCAAAATCCTAGCTCCTACGAGCAGTACTTC. Protein product: CASSQNPSSYEQYF.

The chain is built from TRBV29-1 and TRBJ2-1, with D maybe TRBD2 (6 bases). Per the germline V gene, CDR1 is SQVTM and CDR2 is ANQGSEA. Between the trimmed V and J ends, which lost 2 bases and 1 base, there was a span of 12 bases. There are 15 residues in the CDR3. This CDR3 is CSVEPLAISYNEQFF. For the CDR3, the DNA is TGCAGCGTTGAACCCCTAGCGATATCCTACAATGAGCAGTTCTTC.

The rearrangement uses TRBV14 and TRBJ2-2, with D possibly being TRBD1 (6 bases). Germline CDR1 and CDR2: SGHDN and FVKESK. The CDR3 has 16 amino acids. The V and J ends lost 4 bases and 2 bases respectively, with 14 bases between them. CDR3 residues: CASSLTTGFNTGELFF. CDR3 bases: TGTGCCAGCAGCCTAACGACAGGCTTTAACACCGGGGAGCTGTTTTTT.

The rearrangement joins TRBV5-1 to TRBJ2-2; tentative D call: TRBD2 (6 bases). The germline CDR1 and CDR2 sequences are SGHRS and YFSETQ. The V and J ends lost 6 bases and 0 bases respectively, with 18 bases between them. CDR3 size: 17 residues. The CDR3 DNA sequence: TGCGCCAGCAAAGATCCCCAGGGAGGCGCGAACACCGGGGAGCTGTTTTTT. As protein: CASKDPQGGANTGELFF.

V usage is TRBV5-6 and J usage is TRBJ2-6, with TRBD2 as a possible D gene (5 bases). The CDR3 covers 16 residues. V dropped 7 bases and J dropped 4 bases, with 18 bases sitting between them. The germline V gene encodes CDR1 SGHDT and CDR2 YYEEEE. The CDR3 sequence: CASAGVVSSGANVLTF. DNA for the CDR3: TGTGCCAGCGCCGGGGTGGTGAGCTCCGGGGCCAACGTCCTGACTTTC.

The chain recombines TRBV7-9 with TRBJ1-3, with D possibly matching TRBD1 (5 bases). Germline V gives CDR1 SEHNR, CDR2 FQNEAQ (reference sequence). This CDR3 region has 14 residues. V lost 2 bases, J lost 0 bases, and 5 bases lay in between. CDR3 amino acids: CASSLRGSGNTIYF. The CDR3 DNA reads TGTGCCAGCAGCTTAAGGGGCTCTGGAAACACCATATATTTT.

The CDR3 DNA is TGTGCCAGCACTTCCTATAGCGGGGGGCTTAATGAGCAGTTCTTC. Translated, it gives CASTSYSGGLNEQFF. The chain employs TRBV6-5 and TRBJ2-1; the match to TRBD2 covers 10 bases. CDR3 size: 15 residues. CDR1 MNHEY and CDR2 SVGAGI come from the germline V gene. Germline trimming cut 7 bases from V and 7 bases from J; bases unmatched to any gene: 10.

This chain links TRBV19 with TRBJ1-2, with D possibly matching TRBD1 (5 bases). CDR3 length: 14 residues. The germline gives CDR1 LNHDA, CDR2 SQIVND (reference sequence). The ends were cut back, 7 bases at V and 4 bases at J, with 16 bases in the middle. CDR3 DNA sequence: TGTGCCAGTACCCCTGGGGGGACTAGCTATGGCTACACCTTC. Its translation: CASTPGGTSYGYTF.

The CDR3 loop reads CATSRQGAGTDTQYF. In nucleotides, the CDR3 is TGTGCCACCTCTCGACAGGGGGCCGGCACAGATACGCAGTATTTT. V gene TRBV6-5 combines with J gene TRBJ2-3; 10 bases match TRBD1. Germline loops: CDR1 MNHEY, CDR2 SVGAGI. Trimming removed 10 bases from V and 1 base from J; junction bases left unmatched: 8. The CDR3 loop spans 15 amino acids.

This clone appeared once. This chain joins TRBV5-5 and TRBJ1-1, with D hard to call. This CDR3 region has 16 residues. Between the trimmed V and J ends, which lost 0 bases and 3 bases, there was a span of 15 bases. CDR1 SGHKS and CDR2 YYEKEE come from the germline V gene (reference sequence). CDR3 DNA sequence: TGTGCCAGCAGCTTGGCCCCGACGGGTGTTGACACTGAAGCTTTCTTT. Amino acid sequence: CASSLAPTGVDTEAFF.

This clone turned up a few times. The J gene is TRBJ2-1, the V gene TRBV5-4; 12 positions agree with TRBD2. This CDR3 is built from 17 residues. V gave up 4 bases and J gave up 7 bases; unmatched junction bases: 12. Germline CDR1 and CDR2: SGHNT and YYREEE (reference sequence). CDR3 bases: TGTGCCAGCAGCGACGGAGGCGGTCTAGCGGGGGGGAATGAGCAGTTCTTC. It codes for CASSDGGGLAGGNEQFF.

A single count supports this clone. The rearrangement links TRBV29-1 to TRBJ2-7; TRBD1 matches 8 bases. V was clipped by 6 bases and J by 2 bases; unmatched bases: 6. The CDR3 is 13 amino acids. Looked up from germline, CDR1 is SQVTM and CDR2 is ANQGSEA. The CDR3 loop is CSVRTGLTYEQYF. CDR3 DNA: TGCAGCGTCAGGACAGGGCTAACCTACGAGCAGTACTTC.

V usage is TRBV2 and J usage is TRBJ2-5; 9 bases agree with TRBD2. Germline CDR1 and CDR2: SNHLY and FYNNEI. This CDR3 has 15 amino acids. The trim removed 1 base at V and 5 bases at J, leaving 5 bases unmatched. CDR3 amino acids: CASSEGLAGWETQYF. The CDR3 DNA reads as TGTGCCAGCAGTGAAGGTCTAGCGGGGTGGGAGACCCAGTACTTC.

The J gene is TRBJ1-4, the V gene TRBV7-4; D is unresolved. CDR3 length: 12 amino acids. Trimming took off 6 bases at V and 7 bases at J, with 9 bases between the two ends. CDR1 and CDR2 (germline): SGHVT, SQSDAQ. CDR3 region: CASRVGPEKLFF. The CDR3 coding sequence is TGTGCCAGCAGAGTGGGCCCTGAAAAACTGTTTTTT.

This clone has only one observation. The V gene is TRBV29-1, the J gene TRBJ1-2; 11 bases agree with TRBD1. J gave up 5 bases and V 4 bases, and 12 bases lay outside the gene matches. The CDR3 covers 16 residues. The V gene's germline CDR1 is SQVTM and CDR2 ANQGSEA. DNA of the CDR3: TGCAGCGTTGTGGGACAGGGGGTGGCTTCTAGGTATGGCTACACCTTC. Translation gives CSVVGQGVASRYGYTF.

The CDR3 bases are TGTGCCAGCTCACCAGCGACAGCCTCCTACGAGCAGTACTTC. It codes for CASSPATASYEQYF. This chain links TRBV18 with TRBJ2-7, with TRBD1 as a possible D gene (5 bases). V was cut by 2 bases and J by 0 bases, with 8 bases left in between. Germline CDR1 reads KGHSH; CDR2 reads LQKENI. This CDR3 is 14 amino acids long.

The rearrangement links TRBV4-3 to TRBJ1-2; D is uncertain. The CDR3 runs 13 residues. Germline values: CDR1 LGHNA, CDR2 YSLEER. Trimming stripped 0 bases from V and 4 bases from J, with 6 bases between. The CDR3 loop is CASSQELSYGYTF. CDR3 nucleotides: TGCGCCAGCAGCCAAGAACTTAGCTATGGCTACACCTTC.

This clone turned up a few times. This chain links TRBV7-9 with TRBJ1-2; 8 bases map to TRBD1. The CDR3 contains 13 residues. Looked up from germline, CDR1 is SEHNR and CDR2 is FQNEAQ (reference sequence). Trimming took 5 bases from V and 3 from J; bases not matched to a gene: 2. Here the CDR3 DNA reads TGTGCCAGCAGCCAACAGGGGGACTATGGCTACACCTTC. This sequence encodes CASSQQGDYGYTF.

V is TRBV29-1 and J is TRBJ1-1, with D hard to call. The germline CDR1 and CDR2 sequences are SQVTM and ANQGSEA. The CDR3 covers 12 residues. V was trimmed by 7 bases and J by 10 bases, leaving 19 bases between them. The CDR3 bases are TGCAGCGGGATGGTCCTCTCCGGAGGAGCTTTCTTT. It codes for CSGMVLSGGAFF.

The genes are TRBV7-8 and TRBJ2-7; TRBD1 might be the D (6 bases). The CDR3 is 17 amino acids. Trimming cost V 0 bases and J 2 bases, with 17 bases left between them. Per the germline V gene, CDR1 is SGHVS and CDR2 is FQNEAQ. CDR3: CASSLARVRGEAYEQYF. CDR3 bases: TGTGCCAGCAGCTTAGCGAGGGTCAGGGGAGAAGCCTACGAGCAGTACTTC.

This clone was counted a few times. V and J are TRBV10-3 and TRBJ2-1; 16 bases are a match to TRBD2. V was pared by 4 bases and J by 5 bases, with 5 bases of the junction left unmatched. There are 17 residues in the CDR3. Germline CDR1 ENHRY, CDR2 SYGVKD. The chain's CDR3 is CAISASGTSGGDNEQFF. The CDR3 nucleotides are TGTGCCATCAGTGCCTCCGGGACTAGCGGGGGGGACAATGAGCAGTTCTTC.

The chain uses TRBV20-1 and TRBJ2-2; 8 bases map to TRBD2. CDR3 size: 11 residues. J lost 7 bases, V lost 5 bases, and 0 bases had no gene match. CDR1 and CDR2 (germline): DFQATT, SNEGSKA (reference sequence). CDR3 in DNA: TGCAGTGCTGCGGGGGGCGGGGAGCTGTTTTTT. Encoded protein: CSAAGGGELFF.

J is TRBJ2-2 and V is TRBV7-7, with D tentatively TRBD1 (5 bases). This CDR3 has 16 residues. Deletions cut 4 bases from V and 2 bases from J, with 14 bases between. Germline V lookup: CDR1 SSHAT, CDR2 FNYEAQ (reference sequence). CDR3 nucleotide sequence: TGTGCCAGCAGCTCGCAGGGCATTGGCAACACCGGGGAGCTGTTTTTT. Protein: CASSSQGIGNTGELFF.

This clone has just a few counts. The chain couples TRBV7-2 to TRBJ2-3; 7 bases are a match to TRBD1. Germline V gene lookup returns CDR1 SGHTA and CDR2 FQGNSA. The V and J ends lost 5 bases and 4 bases, in that order; junction bases with no gene match: 9. This CDR3 region has 15 residues. The CDR3 nucleotides are TGTGCCAGCAGCCCACAGGGGATGAGCGCAGATACGCAGTATTTT. Translated: CASSPQGMSADTQYF.

The chain is built from TRBV7-9 and TRBJ2-2; a weak D match, TRBD2 (6 bases). This CDR3 spans 15 amino acids. Trimming took 5 bases from V and 5 from J, leaving 15 bases between them. CDR1 is SEHNR, CDR2 FQNEAQ, per germline (reference sequence). CDR3 sequence reads: CASSGGTRGTGELFF. The CDR3 nucleotides are TGTGCCAGCAGCGGGGGGACGCGTGGGACCGGGGAGCTGTTTTTT.